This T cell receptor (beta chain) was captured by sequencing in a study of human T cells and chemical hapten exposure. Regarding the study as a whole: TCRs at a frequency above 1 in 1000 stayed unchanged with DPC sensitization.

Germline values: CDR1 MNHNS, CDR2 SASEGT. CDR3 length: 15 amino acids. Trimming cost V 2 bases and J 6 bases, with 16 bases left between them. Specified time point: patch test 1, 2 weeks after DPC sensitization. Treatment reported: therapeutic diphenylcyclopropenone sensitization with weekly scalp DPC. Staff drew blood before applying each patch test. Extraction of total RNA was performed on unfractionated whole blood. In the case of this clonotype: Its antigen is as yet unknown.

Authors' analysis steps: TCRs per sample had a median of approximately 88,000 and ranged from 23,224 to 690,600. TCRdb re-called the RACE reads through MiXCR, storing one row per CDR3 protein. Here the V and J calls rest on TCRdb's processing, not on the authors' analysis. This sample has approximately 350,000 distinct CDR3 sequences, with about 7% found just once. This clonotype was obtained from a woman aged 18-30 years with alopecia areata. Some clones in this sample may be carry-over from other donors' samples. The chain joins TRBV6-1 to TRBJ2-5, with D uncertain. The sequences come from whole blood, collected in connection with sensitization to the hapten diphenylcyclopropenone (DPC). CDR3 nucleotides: TGTGCCAGCAGTGAATCTCAGGAAGTGATAAAGACCCAGTACTTC. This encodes CASSESQEVIKTQYF.